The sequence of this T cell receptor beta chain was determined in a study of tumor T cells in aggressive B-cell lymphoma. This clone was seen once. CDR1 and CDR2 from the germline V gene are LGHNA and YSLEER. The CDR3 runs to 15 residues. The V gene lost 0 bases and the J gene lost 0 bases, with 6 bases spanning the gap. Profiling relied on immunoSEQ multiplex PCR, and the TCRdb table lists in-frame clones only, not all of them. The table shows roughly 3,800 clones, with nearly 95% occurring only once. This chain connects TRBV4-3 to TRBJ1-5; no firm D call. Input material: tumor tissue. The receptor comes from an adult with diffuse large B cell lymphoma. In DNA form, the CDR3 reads TGCGCCAGCAGCCAAGATCGGGTTAGCAATCAGCCCCAGCATTTT. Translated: CASSQDRVSNQPQHF.